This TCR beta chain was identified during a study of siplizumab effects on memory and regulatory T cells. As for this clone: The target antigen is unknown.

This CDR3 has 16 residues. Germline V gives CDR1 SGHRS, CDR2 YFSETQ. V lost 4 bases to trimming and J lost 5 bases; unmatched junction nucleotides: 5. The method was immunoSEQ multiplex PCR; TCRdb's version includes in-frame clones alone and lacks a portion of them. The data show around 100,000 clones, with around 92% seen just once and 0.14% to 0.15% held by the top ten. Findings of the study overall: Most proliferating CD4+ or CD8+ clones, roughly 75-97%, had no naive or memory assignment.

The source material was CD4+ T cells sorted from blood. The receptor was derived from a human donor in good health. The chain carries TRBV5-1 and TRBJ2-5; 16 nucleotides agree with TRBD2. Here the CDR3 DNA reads TGCGCCAGCAGCCCGGGACTAGCGGGGGGGCCGGAGACCCAGTACTTC. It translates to CASSPGLAGGPETQYF.